Detailed here is one T cell receptor beta chain. Antigen specificity is unknown. The CDR3 loop spans 15 amino acids. Trimming removed 4 bases from V and 9 bases from J; junction bases left unmatched: 12. Germline V gene data show CDR1 as WNHNN and CDR2 as SYGVQD (reference sequence). There were no patients who had received any treatment before thyroid surgery. TCRdb recomputed clones from the PCR reads via MiXCR. This table holds around 23,000 clones, approximately 11% found once. The data were taken from a study of metastatic and nonmetastatic thyroid tumors. At the level of the study: Repertoire data that came from the blood and tumor or nodule tissue of malignant and benign thyroid patients were compared. Study findings and constraints: Reports indicated that malignant thyroid tumors showed significantly higher TCR beta diversity than benign nodules did, in blood and tumor.

The chain joins TRBV10-1 to TRBJ2-1; 7 positions match TRBD2. This sequence originates from a female donor with papillary thyroid cancer or a benign thyroid nodule (not recorded which). Some clones in this sample may be carry-over from other donors' samples. Sequenced input: blood. This chain's CDR3 is CASSAKAGGSIEQFF. Written as DNA, the CDR3 is TGCGCCAGCAGTGCCAAGGCGGGCGGGAGCATTGAGCAGTTCTTC.